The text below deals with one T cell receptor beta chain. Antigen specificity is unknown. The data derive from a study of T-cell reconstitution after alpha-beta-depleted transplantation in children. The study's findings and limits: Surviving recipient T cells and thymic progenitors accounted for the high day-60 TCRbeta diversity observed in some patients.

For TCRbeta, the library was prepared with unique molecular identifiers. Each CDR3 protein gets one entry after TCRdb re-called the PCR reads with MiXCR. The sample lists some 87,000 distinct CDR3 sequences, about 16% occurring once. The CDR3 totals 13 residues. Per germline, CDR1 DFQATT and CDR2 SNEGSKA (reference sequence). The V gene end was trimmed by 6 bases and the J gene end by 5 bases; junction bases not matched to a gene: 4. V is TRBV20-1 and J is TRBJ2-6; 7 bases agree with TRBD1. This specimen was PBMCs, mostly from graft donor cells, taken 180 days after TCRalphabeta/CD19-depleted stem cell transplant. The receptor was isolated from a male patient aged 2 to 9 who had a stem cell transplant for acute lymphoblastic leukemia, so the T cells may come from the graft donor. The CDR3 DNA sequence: TGCAGTGCGAGGACAGGACGGGCCAACGTCCTGACTTTC. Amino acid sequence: CSARTGRANVLTF.